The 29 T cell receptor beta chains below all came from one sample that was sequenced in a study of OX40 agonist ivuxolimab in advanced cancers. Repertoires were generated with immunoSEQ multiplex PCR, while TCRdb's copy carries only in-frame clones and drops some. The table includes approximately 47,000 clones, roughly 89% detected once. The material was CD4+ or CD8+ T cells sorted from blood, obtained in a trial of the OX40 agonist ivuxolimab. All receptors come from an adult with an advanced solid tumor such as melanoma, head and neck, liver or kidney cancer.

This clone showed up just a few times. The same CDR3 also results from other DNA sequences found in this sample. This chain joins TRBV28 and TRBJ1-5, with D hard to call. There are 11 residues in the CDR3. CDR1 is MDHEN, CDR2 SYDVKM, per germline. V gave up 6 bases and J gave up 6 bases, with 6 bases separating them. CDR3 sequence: CASSLSQPQHF. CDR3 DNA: TGTGCCAGCAGCCTCAGTCAGCCCCAGCATTTT.

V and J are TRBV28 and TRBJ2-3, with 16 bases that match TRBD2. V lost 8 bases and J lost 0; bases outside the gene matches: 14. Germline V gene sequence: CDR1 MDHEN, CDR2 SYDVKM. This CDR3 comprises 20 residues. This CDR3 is CASSVTAGTSGGASTDTQYF. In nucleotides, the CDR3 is TGTGCCAGCTCAGTGACTGCCGGGACTAGCGGGGGGGCTAGCACAGATACGCAGTATTTT.

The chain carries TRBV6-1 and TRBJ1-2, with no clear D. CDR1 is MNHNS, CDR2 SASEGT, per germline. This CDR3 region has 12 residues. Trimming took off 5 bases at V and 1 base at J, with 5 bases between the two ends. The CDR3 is CASSSSNYGYTF. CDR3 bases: TGTGCCAGCAGTTCAAGTAACTATGGCTACACCTTC.

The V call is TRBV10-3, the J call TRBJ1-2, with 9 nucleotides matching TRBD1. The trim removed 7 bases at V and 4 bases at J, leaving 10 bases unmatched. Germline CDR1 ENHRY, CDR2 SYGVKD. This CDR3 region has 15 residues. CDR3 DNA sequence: TGTGCCATCACCGACTCGGGGACAGGGAGCTATGGCTACACCTTC. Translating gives CAITDSGTGSYGYTF.

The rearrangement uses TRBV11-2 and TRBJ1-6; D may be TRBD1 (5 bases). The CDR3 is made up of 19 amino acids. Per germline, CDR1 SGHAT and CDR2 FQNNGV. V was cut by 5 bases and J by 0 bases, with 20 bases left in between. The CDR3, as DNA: TGTGCCAGCAGCACATCAGGGCTTTCCCCAAGCTCCTATAATTCACCCCTCCACTTT. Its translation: CASSTSGLSPSSYNSPLHF.

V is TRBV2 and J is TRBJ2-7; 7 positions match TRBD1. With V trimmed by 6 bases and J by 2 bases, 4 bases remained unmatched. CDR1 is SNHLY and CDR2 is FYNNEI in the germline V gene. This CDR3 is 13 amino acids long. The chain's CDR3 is CASRTTGAYEQYF. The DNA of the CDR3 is TGTGCCAGCAGGACAACAGGGGCCTACGAGCAGTACTTC.

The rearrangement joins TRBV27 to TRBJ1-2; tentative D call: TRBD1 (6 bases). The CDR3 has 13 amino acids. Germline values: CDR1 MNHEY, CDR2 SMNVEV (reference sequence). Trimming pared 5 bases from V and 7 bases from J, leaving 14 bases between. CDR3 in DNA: TGTGCCAGCAGTCCAGGGGTAGACTTTGGCTACACCTTC. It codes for CASSPGVDFGYTF.

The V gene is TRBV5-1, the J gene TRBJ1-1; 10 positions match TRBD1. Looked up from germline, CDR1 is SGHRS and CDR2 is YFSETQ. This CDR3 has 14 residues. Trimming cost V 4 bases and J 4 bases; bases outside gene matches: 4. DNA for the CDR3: TGCGCCAGCAGCCCGGGACAGGGGACCACTGAAGCTTTCTTT. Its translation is CASSPGQGTTEAFF. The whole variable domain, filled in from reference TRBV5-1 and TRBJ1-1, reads KAGVTQTPRYLIKTRGQQVTLSCSPISGHRSVSWYQQTPGQGLQFLFEYFSETQRNKGNFPGRFSGRQFSNSRSEMNVSTLELGDSALYLCASSPGQGTTEAFFGQGTRLTVV.

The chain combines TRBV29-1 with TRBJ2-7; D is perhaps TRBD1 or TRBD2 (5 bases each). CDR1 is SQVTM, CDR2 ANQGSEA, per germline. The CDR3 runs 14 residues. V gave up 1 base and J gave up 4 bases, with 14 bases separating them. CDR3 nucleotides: TGCAGCGTTGAAGCAGGGAGTGGGGCTTACGAGCAGTACTTC. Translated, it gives CSVEAGSGAYEQYF.

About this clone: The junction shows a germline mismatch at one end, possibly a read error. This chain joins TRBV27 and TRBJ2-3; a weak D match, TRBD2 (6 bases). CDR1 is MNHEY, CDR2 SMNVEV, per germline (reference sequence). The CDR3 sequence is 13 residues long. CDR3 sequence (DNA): TGTGCCAGCAGTTTGGGACTTTCCGCAAACCCCTTTTTT. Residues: CASSLGLSANPFF.

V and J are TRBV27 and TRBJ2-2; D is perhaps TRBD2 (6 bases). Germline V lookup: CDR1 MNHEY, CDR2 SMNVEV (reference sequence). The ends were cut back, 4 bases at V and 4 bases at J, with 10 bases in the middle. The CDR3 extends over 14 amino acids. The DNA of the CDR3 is TGTGCCAGCAGTTCGGGGGTGATCACCGGGGAGCTGTTTTTT. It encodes CASSSGVITGELFF.

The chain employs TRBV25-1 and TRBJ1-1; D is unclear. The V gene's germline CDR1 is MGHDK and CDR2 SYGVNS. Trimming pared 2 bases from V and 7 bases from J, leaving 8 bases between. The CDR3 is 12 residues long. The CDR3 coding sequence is TGTGCCAGCAGTGAAGTTGGAATTGAAGCTTTCTTT. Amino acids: CASSEVGIEAFF.

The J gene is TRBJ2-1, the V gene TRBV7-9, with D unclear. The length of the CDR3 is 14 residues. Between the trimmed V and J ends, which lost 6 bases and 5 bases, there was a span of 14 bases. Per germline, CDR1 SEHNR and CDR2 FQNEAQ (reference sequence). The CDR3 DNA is TGTGCCAGCAGTCGTCGTCTAGAACACAATGAGCAGTTCTTC. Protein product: CASSRRLEHNEQFF.

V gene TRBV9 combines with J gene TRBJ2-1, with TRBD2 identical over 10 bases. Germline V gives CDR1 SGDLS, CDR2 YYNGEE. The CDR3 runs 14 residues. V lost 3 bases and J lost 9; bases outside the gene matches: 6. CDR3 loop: CASSGSGGALEQFF. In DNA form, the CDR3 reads TGTGCCAGCAGCGGGAGCGGGGGGGCCCTTGAGCAGTTCTTC.

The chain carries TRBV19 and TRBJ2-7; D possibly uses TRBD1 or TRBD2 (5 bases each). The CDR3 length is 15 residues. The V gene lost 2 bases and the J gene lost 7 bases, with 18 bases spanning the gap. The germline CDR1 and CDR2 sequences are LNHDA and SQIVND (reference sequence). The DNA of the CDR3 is TGTGCCAGTAGTATACTGGGGCGCTCCGGGGATGAGCAGTACTTC. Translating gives CASSILGRSGDEQYF.

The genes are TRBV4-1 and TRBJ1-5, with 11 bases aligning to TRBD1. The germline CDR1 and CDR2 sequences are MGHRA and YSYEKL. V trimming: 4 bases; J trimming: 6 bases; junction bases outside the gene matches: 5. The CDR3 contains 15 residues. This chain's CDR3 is CASSRGQGAVQPQHF. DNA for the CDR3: TGCGCCAGCAGCCGAGGACAGGGGGCGGTTCAGCCCCAGCATTTT.

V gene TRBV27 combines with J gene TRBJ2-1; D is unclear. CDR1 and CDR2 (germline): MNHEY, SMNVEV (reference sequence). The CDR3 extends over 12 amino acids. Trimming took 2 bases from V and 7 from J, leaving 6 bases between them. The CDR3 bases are TGTGCCAGCAGTTTAGGGCGGAATGAGCAGTTCTTC. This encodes CASSLGRNEQFF.

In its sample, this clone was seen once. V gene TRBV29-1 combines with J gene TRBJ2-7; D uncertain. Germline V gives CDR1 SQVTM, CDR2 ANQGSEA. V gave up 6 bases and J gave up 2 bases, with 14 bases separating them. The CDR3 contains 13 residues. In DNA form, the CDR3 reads TGCAGCGTCCCGTCAGAAGGCCCCTACGAGCAGTACTTC. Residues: CSVPSEGPYEQYF.

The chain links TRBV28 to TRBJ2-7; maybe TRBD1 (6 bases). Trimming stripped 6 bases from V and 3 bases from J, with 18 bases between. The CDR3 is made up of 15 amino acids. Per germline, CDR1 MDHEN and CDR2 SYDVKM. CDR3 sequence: CASSPTDRLVYEQYF. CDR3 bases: TGTGCCAGCAGCCCTACCGACAGGCTGGTCTACGAGCAGTACTTC.

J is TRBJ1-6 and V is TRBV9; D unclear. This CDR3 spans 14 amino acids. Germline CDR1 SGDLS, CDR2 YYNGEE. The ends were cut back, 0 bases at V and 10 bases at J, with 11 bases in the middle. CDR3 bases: TGTGCCAGCAGCGTAGAGGGTTTTGAATCACCCCTCCACTTT. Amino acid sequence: CASSVEGFESPLHF.

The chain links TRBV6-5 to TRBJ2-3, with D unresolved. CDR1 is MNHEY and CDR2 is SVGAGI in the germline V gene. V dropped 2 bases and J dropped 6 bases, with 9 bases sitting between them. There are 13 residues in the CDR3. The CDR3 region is CASSYGWPDTQYF. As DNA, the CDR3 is TGTGCCAGCAGTTACGGGTGGCCTGATACGCAGTATTTT.

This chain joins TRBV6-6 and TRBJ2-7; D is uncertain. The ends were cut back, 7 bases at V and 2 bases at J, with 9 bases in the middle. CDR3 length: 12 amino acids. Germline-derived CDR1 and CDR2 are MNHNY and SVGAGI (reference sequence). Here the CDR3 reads CASTQETYEQYF. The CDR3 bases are TGTGCCAGCACGCAAGAGACCTACGAGCAGTACTTC.

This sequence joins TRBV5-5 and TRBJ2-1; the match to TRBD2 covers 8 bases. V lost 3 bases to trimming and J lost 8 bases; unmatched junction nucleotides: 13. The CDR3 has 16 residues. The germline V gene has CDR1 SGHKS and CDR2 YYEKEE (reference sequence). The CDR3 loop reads CASSSIGTRVSYEQFF. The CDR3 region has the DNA TGTGCCAGCAGCTCAATCGGGACTAGGGTCTCCTATGAGCAGTTCTTC.

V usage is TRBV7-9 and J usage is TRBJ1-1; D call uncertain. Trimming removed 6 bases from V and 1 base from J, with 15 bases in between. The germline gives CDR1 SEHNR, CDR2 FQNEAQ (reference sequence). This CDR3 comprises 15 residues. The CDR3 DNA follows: TGTGCCAGCAGTCCCCGGGTGAGTGGGAACACTGAAGCTTTCTTT. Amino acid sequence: CASSPRVSGNTEAFF.

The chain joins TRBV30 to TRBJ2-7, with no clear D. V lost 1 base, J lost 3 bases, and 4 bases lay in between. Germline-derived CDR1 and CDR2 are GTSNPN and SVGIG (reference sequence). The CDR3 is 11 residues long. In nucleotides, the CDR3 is TGTGCCTGGAGTGGGGTCTACGAGCAGTACTTC. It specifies CAWSGVYEQYF.

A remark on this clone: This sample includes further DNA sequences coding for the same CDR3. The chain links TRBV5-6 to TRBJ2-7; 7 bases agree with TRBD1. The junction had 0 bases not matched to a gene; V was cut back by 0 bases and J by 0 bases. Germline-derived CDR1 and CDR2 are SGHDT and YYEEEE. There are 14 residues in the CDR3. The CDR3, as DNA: TGTGCCAGCAGCTTGGGGGACAGCTCCTACGAGCAGTACTTC. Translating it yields CASSLGDSSYEQYF.

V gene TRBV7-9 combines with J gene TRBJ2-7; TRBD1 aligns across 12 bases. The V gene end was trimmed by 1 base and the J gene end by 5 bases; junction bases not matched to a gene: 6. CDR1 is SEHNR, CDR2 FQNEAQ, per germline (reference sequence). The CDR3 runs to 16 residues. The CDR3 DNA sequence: TGTGCCAGCAGCTTAGGACCGGGACAGGGGGCTAACGAGCAGTACTTC. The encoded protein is CASSLGPGQGANEQYF. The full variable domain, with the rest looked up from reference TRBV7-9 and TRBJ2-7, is DTGVSQNPRHKITKRGQNVTFRCDPISEHNRLYWYRQTLGQGPEFLTYFQNEAQLEKSRLLSDRFSAERPKGSFSTLEIQRTEQGDSAMYLCASSLGPGQGANEQYFGPGTRLTVT.

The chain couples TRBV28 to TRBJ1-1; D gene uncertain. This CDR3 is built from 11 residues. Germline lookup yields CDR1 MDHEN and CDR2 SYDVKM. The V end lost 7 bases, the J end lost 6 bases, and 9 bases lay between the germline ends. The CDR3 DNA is TGTGCCAGCAAGGGCGCCCCTGAAGCTTTCTTT. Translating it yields CASKGAPEAFF. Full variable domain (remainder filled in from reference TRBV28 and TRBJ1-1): DVKVTQSSRYLVKRTGEKVFLECVQDMDHENMFWYRQDPGLGLRLIYFSYDVKMKEKGDIPEGYSVSREKKERFSLILESASTNQTSMYLCASKGAPEAFFGQGTRLTVV.

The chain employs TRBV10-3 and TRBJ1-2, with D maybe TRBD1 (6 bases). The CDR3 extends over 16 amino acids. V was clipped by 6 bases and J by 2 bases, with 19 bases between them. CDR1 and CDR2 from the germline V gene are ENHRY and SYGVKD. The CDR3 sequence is CAISTLVDSLNYGYTF. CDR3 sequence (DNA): TGTGCCATCAGCACGTTGGTGGACAGCCTCAACTATGGCTACACCTTC.